This T cell receptor beta chain is from a study of a mutant IDH1 vaccine in newly diagnosed glioma. For the study at large: Commencement of vaccination occurred 4-6 weeks following radiotherapy alone, or concurrently with temozolomide cycles. Patients arrived already treated with radiotherapy, temozolomide, or both, most having had both.

For this clone: Its antigen is not identified.

Germline CDR1 and CDR2: SGHAT and FQNNGV. J lost 7 bases, V lost 7 bases, and 13 bases had no gene match. The CDR3 covers 16 residues. General study points: Detectable vaccine-induced immune responses arose in almost 95% of patients.

Here immunoSEQ multiplex PCR was the method, and the copy in TCRdb shows in-frame clones only, minus some. In the table there are 40,000 to 60,000 clones, around 80% of which are singletons. Time point noted: week 5, during vaccination. The vaccine gave 300 ug of a 20-mer mutant IDH1 peptide subcutaneously per dose. The sample here was PBMCs, taken from a glioma patient whose treatment included an IDH1 peptide vaccine. The chain combines TRBV11-2 with TRBJ2-1; 10 bases are a match to TRBD2. The receptor's source is a woman aged 40 to 50 with glioma. The CDR3: CASTQNPGTSANEQFF. The CDR3 nucleotides are TGTGCCAGCACCCAGAATCCCGGGACTAGCGCGAATGAGCAGTTCTTC.